This TCR beta chain derives from a study of control samples from healthy donors and cancer patients (TCRdb year 2020). Its CDR3 holds 15 amino acids, cysteine through phenylalanine. Here the CDR3 DNA is all that survives: 45 bases in frame from base 1. Trimming costs V 4 bases and J 5 bases, and their ends lie 14 bases apart. Per the germline V gene (reference sequence), LGHDT is the CDR1 and YNNKEL is the CDR2. Concerning this clone itself: Its antigen is currently not known. The input lacks base qualities; no much larger clone sits a single base away.

Receptor amplification or capture employed the immunoSEQ multiplex PCR assay. TCRdb holds this immuneACCESS table with in-frame rearrangements only. Some clones are missing; in checked studies, unresolved V genes explain under half, and the rest has no known cause. Here the sample has approximately 120,000 clones; more than 70% occur a single time. The top ten constitute about 2.7% of the sample. This sequence originates from a man in his 60s in good health. The sample taken for sequencing was blood. This chain is built from TRBV3-1 (or the pseudogene TRBV3-2) and TRBJ2-2; confidence is insufficient to name the D gene. The DNA is as follows: TGTGCCAGCAGCCTAGGTACGGCTAGAACCGGGGAGCTGTTTTTT. Translated, it reads CASSLGTARTGELFF.